The subject of this entry is one TCR beta chain. The antigen is unknown. This sample was taken from a study of T cells in Graves' hyperthyroidism and ophthalmopathy. Study observations and caveats: Appearing also in blood were most of the thyroid clonotypes expanded above 0.001.

The source material, RNA transcripts, was used to amplify TCR beta CDR3 regions. First-round RT-PCR targeting the TCR CDR3 was performed with the HTBI primer set. One entry per CDR3 protein, called by TCRdb with MiXCR from the multiplex PCR reads. Of approximately 690,000 distinct CDR3 sequences in the sample, under 25% are singletons; the top ten hold around a third. Trimming at V came to 6 bases and at J to 7 bases, leaving 4 bases not matched to a gene. The length of the CDR3 is 12 residues. CDR1 is DFQATT, CDR2 SNEGSKA, per germline (reference sequence). A roughly 10 ml volume of fresh peripheral blood provided the PBMCs.

J is TRBJ2-2 and V is TRBV20-1; TRBD2 agrees at 8 bases. The receptor was derived from a man aged 25-40 years with Graves' ophthalmopathy. The sample comprised blood. In DNA form, the CDR3 reads TGCAGTGCCCAAGCGGGAGTCGGGGAGCTGTTTTTT. It codes for CSAQAGVGELFF.